Below, 8 T cell receptor beta chains from the same sample are listed, as sequenced in a study of blood T cell repertoires in COVID-19. Using immunoSEQ multiplex PCR, the repertoire was profiled, and TCRdb retains in-frame clones only, with some absent. The data hold about 100,000 clones, with about 82% observed a single time. Sequencing input: peripheral blood. These receptors originate from a man aged 45-65 years with active or convalescent COVID-19.

This rearrangement joins TRBV28 to TRBJ1-5; D is ambiguous. The germline V and J ends were trimmed by 4 bases and 2 bases, with 12 bases remaining between them. CDR1 is MDHEN and CDR2 is SYDVKM in the germline V gene. This CDR3 has 15 amino acids. CDR3 loop: CASSSASGGNQPQHF. The CDR3 region has the DNA TGTGCCAGCAGTTCTGCTTCGGGAGGCAATCAGCCCCAGCATTTT.

This rearrangement joins TRBV30 to TRBJ1-5; D unclear. CDR3 size: 14 residues. V gave up 0 bases and J gave up 2 bases, with 8 bases separating them. The germline gives CDR1 GTSNPN, CDR2 SVGIG (reference sequence). This chain's CDR3 is CAWSVTDRNQPQHF. The CDR3 nucleotides read TGTGCCTGGAGTGTAACAGATCGCAATCAGCCCCAGCATTTT.

The chain carries TRBV30 and TRBJ2-3, with 7 bases lining up with TRBD1. The CDR3 covers 13 residues. V gave up 3 bases and J gave up 4 bases; unmatched junction bases: 4. The V gene's germline CDR1 is GTSNPN and CDR2 SVGIG (reference sequence). CDR3 region: CAWSEDRADTQYF. The CDR3 region has the DNA TGTGCCTGGAGCGAAGACAGGGCAGATACGCAGTATTTT. Together with reference TRBV30 and TRBJ2-3, the CDR3 gives the full variable domain: SQTIHQWPATLVQPVGSPLSLECTVEGTSNPNLYWYRQAAGRGLQLLFYSVGIGQISSEVPQNLSASRPQDRQFILSSKKLLLSDSGFYLCAWSEDRADTQYFGPGTRLTVL.

This sequence joins TRBV7-3 and TRBJ2-6, with D hard to call. Per the germline V gene, CDR1 is SGHTA and CDR2 is FQGTGA. V was shortened by 5 bases and J by 0 bases, with 8 bases between the two germline ends. The CDR3 consists of 15 residues. Here the CDR3 reads CASSHGASGANVLTF. CDR3 bases: TGTGCCAGCAGCCACGGAGCCTCTGGGGCCAACGTCCTGACTTTC.

This sequence joins TRBV4-1 and TRBJ2-3; TRBD1 aligns across 7 bases. The CDR3 runs 17 residues. V shed 3 bases, J shed 6 bases, and the junction held 15 bases outside the gene matches. Per germline, CDR1 MGHRA and CDR2 YSYEKL. The CDR3 region has the DNA TGCGCCAGCAGCCAGGATTATAGACAGGGCGCGACTGATACGCAGTATTTT. This gives the protein CASSQDYRQGATDTQYF.

The sample holds a few counts of this clone. The chain recombines TRBV4-1 with TRBJ2-2; 7 bases align to TRBD2. V lost 0 bases, J lost 1 base, and 2 bases stayed unmatched. The CDR3 runs 16 residues. CDR1 is MGHRA, CDR2 YSYEKL, per germline. CDR3 sequence reads: CASSQDPGGNTGELFF. CDR3 in DNA: TGCGCCAGCAGCCAAGACCCGGGAGGGAACACCGGGGAGCTGTTTTTT.

CDR3 coding DNA: TGCAGTGCTACAACTGCGGAGACCCAGTACTTC. This translates into CSATTAETQYF. The genes are TRBV20-1 and TRBJ2-5, with D hard to call. Trimming took 4 bases from V and 5 from J, leaving 8 bases between them. This CDR3 region has 11 residues. The germline V gene encodes CDR1 DFQATT and CDR2 SNEGSKA (reference sequence).

The CDR3 sequence: CASSQAPDTQYF. CDR3 in DNA: TGTGCCAGCAGCCAGGCCCCAGATACGCAGTATTTT. This sequence joins TRBV14 and TRBJ2-3, with D uncertain. CDR3 size: 12 residues. Germline V CDR1 and CDR2: SGHDN, FVKESK. The V and J ends lost 3 bases and 4 bases respectively, with 5 bases between them.